The rows below give T cell receptor beta chains drawn from one sample of a study of cytomegalovirus exposure and HLA in healthy donors. TCRdb's table, derived via immunoSEQ multiplex PCR, lists solely in-frame clones and lacks some. Among approximately 100,000 clones listed, 75% were seen once. Sequencing input: PBMCs. The receptors were sampled from a woman between 18 and 29 years old in good health and CMV-seropositive. Both conserved end residues are part of each CDR3. The order of the fields is D gene, clone size, V gene, J gene, CDR3 protein, CDR3 DNA. A D gene is named only where the DNA matches it firmly. A clone size is listed for some rows: how often the clone was seen (once, few, many), or a class if it is expanded.

TRBD1	.	TRBV7-9	TRBJ2-7	CASSPSYRDRGLSYEQYF	TGTGCCAGCAGCCCTAGTTATCGGGACAGGGGGCTCTCCTACGAGCAGTACTTC
.	once	TRBV30	TRBJ1-5	CAWDTGRNQPQHF	TGTGCCTGGGATACAGGGCGCAATCAGCCCCAGCATTTT
.	.	TRBV6-4	TRBJ1-4	CASSPGGGSGEKLFF	TGTGCCAGCAGTCCGGGCGGGGGAAGTGGCGAAAAACTGTTTTTT
TRBD1	.	TRBV6-1	TRBJ1-3	CASSLGQGTGNTIYF	TGTGCCAGCAGCCTGGGACAGGGCACTGGAAACACCATATATTTT
.	.	TRBV11-3	TRBJ2-1	CASSLDRVYNEQFF	TGTGCCAGCAGCTTAGACCGAGTCTACAATGAGCAGTTCTTC
.	.	TRBV18	TRBJ1-3	CASSPQTVQSSSGNTIYF	TGTGCCAGCTCACCACAGACAGTGCAGTCGAGCTCTGGAAACACCATATATTTT
TRBD1	.	TRBV6-1	TRBJ1-1	CASSGPRQGPGEAFF	TGTGCCAGCAGTGGACCTAGACAGGGGCCCGGTGAAGCTTTCTTT
TRBD2	.	TRBV7-9	TRBJ2-3	CASSLARGAGTDTQYF	TGTGCCAGCAGCTTAGCGCGGGGGGCAGGCACAGATACGCAGTATTTT
.	.	TRBV18	TRBJ2-5	CASSPGGGRQETQYF	TGTGCCAGCTCACCAGGGGGGGGCCGCCAAGAGACCCAGTACTTC
TRBD2	few	TRBV9	TRBJ2-5	CASSVDVGGGETQYF	TGTGCCAGCAGCGTAGATGTCGGGGGGGGAGAGACCCAGTACTTC
.	.	TRBV18	TRBJ2-2	CASSPQTGELFF	TGTGCCAGCTCACCGCAGACCGGGGAGCTGTTTTTT
.	few	TRBV4-3	TRBJ2-5	CASSQERGPGETQYF	TGCGCCAGCAGCCAAGAAAGAGGGCCCGGAGAGACCCAATACTTC
.	.	TRBV10-2	TRBJ1-5	CASSEQGPGNQPQHF	TGCGCCAGCAGTGAGCAGGGCCCCGGCAATCAGCCCCAGCATTTT
TRBD1	.	TRBV20-1	TRBJ2-3	CSAWTGNTQYF	TGCAGTGCTTGGACAGGCAATACGCAGTATTTT
.	.	TRBV30	TRBJ1-2	CAWRGRYGYTF	TGTGCCTGGAGGGGGAGATATGGCTACACCTTC
.	few	TRBV4-3	TRBJ2-1	CASSQEGSHPYNEQFF	TGCGCCAGCAGCCAAGAAGGTAGCCACCCCTACAATGAGCAGTTCTTC
.	.	TRBV15	TRBJ1-4	CATSRNPAPRVKTSNEKLFF	TGTGCCACCAGCAGAAATCCGGCACCCCGGGTCAAAACTTCTAATGAAAAACTGTTTTTT
TRBD1	.	TRBV6-5	TRBJ2-4	CASSKTGDENIQYF	TGTGCCAGCAGTAAGACAGGGGACGAAAACATTCAGTACTTC
TRBD1	.	TRBV6-1	TRBJ1-5	CASSARDRQNQPQHF	TGTGCCAGCAGTGCCCGGGACAGGCAGAATCAGCCCCAGCATTTT
.	few	TRBV10-3	TRBJ2-5	CAIKATGPETQYF	TGTGCCATAAAAGCCACAGGGCCAGAGACCCAGTACTTC
.	.	TRBV7-2	TRBJ2-7	CASTPTVDRGSYEQYF	TGTGCCAGCACCCCCACAGTCGATCGGGGTTCCTACGAGCAGTACTTC
TRBD1	.	TRBV7-2	TRBJ2-6	CASSLRGRGANVLTF	TGTGCCAGCAGCCTCAGGGGGCGAGGGGCCAACGTCCTGACTTTC
TRBD2	.	TRBV6-4	TRBJ2-7	CASSLQWGLAGCYEQYF	TGTGCCAGCTCTCTACAATGGGGACTAGCGGGATGCTACGAGCAGTACTTC
.	once	TRBV19	TRBJ2-7	CASSIEGRYEQYF	TGTGCCAGTAGTATTGAGGGCCGGTACGAGCAGTACTTC
TRBD2	.	TRBV27	TRBJ2-7	CASSLSTSGSYEQYF	TGTGCCAGCAGTCTATCGACTAGCGGGAGCTACGAGCAGTACTTC
.	.	TRBV14	TRBJ2-1	CASSQRGRGAAQFF	TGTGCCAGCAGCCAGAGAGGGAGGGGGGCCGCGCAGTTCTTC
TRBD2	.	TRBV4-2	TRBJ2-1	CASSQELAGGEFEQFF	TGTGCCAGCAGCCAAGAACTAGCGGGGGGGGAATTTGAGCAGTTCTTC
TRBD1	.	TRBV7-9	TRBJ1-4	CASSLRTGGDEKLFF	TGTGCCAGCAGCTTAAGGACAGGGGGGGATGAAAAACTGTTTTTT
TRBD2	few	TRBV4-3	TRBJ2-1	CASSQDSGNEQFF	TGCGCCAGCAGCCAAGATAGCGGGAATGAGCAGTTCTTC
.	.	TRBV19	TRBJ1-5	CASNPLWQGTNQPQHF	TGTGCCAGTAACCCCTTGTGGCAGGGGACCAATCAGCCCCAGCATTTT
.	few	TRBV27	TRBJ1-3	CASSSPGTGNTIYF	TGTGCCAGCAGTTCGCCGGGAACTGGAAACACCATATATTTT
TRBD1	.	TRBV2	TRBJ2-2	CASRQGDTGELFF	TGTGCCAGCAGGCAGGGGGACACCGGGGAGCTGTTTTTT
.	.	TRBV4-2	TRBJ1-1	CASSQQHQGGTEAFF	TGTGCCAGCAGCCAACAGCACCAGGGTGGCACTGAAGCTTTCTTT
.	.	TRBV27	TRBJ2-7	CASSLKRFDYEQYF	TGTGCCAGCAGTTTAAAGAGATTCGACTACGAGCAGTACTTC
.	.	TRBV7-9	TRBJ2-7	CASSGQGLEQYF	TGTGCCAGCAGCGGCCAGGGGCTCGAGCAGTACTTC
TRBD2	.	TRBV5-1	TRBJ2-5	CASSLSQREGETQYF	TGCGCCAGCAGCTTATCTCAACGGGAGGGAGAGACCCAGTACTTC
TRBD2	.	TRBV7-2	TRBJ2-7	CASLAAGGNEQYF	TGTGCCAGCCTCGCGGCCGGGGGGAACGAGCAGTACTTC
.	once	TRBV28	TRBJ2-2	CASSYPRWRLNTGELFF	TGTGCCAGCAGTTACCCCCGGTGGCGGCTGAACACCGGGGAGCTGTTTTTT
TRBD1	.	TRBV5-4	TRBJ1-1	CASSPGGTEAFF	TGTGCCAGCAGCCCAGGGGGAACTGAAGCTTTCTTT
.	.	TRBV6-6	TRBJ1-3	CASSNTGLTGNTIYF	TGTGCCAGCAGCAACACAGGATTAACTGGAAACACCATATATTTT
.	.	TRBV11-1	TRBJ2-1	CASSLETYYYNEQFF	TGTGCCAGCAGCTTAGAGACTTACTACTACAATGAGCAGTTCTTC